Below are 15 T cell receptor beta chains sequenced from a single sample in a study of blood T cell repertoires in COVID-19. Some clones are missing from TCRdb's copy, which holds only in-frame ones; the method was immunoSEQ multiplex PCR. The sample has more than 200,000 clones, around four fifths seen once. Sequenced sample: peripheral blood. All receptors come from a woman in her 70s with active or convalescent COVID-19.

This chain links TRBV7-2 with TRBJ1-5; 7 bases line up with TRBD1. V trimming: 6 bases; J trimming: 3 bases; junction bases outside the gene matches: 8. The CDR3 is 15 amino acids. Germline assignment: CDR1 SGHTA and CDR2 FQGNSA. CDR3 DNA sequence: TGTGCCAGCAGGCGCCGGACAGGACACAATCAGCCCCAGCATTTT. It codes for CASRRRTGHNQPQHF.

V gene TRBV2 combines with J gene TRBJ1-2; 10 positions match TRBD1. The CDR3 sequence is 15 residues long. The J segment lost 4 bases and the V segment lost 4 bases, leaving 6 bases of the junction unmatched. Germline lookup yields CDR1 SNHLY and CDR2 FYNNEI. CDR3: CASSALTGGGYGYTF. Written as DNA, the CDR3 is TGTGCCAGCAGTGCATTGACAGGGGGCGGCTATGGCTACACCTTC.

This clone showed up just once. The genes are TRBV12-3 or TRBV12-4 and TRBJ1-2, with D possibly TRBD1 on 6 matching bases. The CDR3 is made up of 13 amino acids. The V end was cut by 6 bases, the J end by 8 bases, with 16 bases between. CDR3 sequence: CASRPTGRGGYTF. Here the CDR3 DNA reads TGTGCCAGCAGGCCGACAGGTCGCGGCGGCTACACCTTC.

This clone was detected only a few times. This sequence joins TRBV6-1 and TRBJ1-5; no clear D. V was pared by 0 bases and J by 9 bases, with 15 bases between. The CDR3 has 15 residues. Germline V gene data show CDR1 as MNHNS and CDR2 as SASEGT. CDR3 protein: CASSEALGIIRPQHF. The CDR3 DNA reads TGTGCCAGCAGTGAAGCCCTGGGCATAATCAGGCCCCAGCATTTT.

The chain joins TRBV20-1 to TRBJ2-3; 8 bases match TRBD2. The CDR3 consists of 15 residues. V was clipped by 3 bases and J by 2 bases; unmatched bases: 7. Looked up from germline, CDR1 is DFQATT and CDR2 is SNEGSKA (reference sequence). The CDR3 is CSASRAGGVTDTQYF. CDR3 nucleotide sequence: TGCAGTGCTAGTAGGGCGGGAGGCGTCACAGATACGCAGTATTTT.

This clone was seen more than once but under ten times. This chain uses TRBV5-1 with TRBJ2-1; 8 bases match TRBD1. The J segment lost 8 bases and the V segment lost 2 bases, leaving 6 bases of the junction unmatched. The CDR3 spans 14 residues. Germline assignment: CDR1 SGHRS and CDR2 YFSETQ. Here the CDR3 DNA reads TGCGCCAGCAGCTTCAGGTCAGGGGGCTATGAGCAGTTCTTC. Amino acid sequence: CASSFRSGGYEQFF.

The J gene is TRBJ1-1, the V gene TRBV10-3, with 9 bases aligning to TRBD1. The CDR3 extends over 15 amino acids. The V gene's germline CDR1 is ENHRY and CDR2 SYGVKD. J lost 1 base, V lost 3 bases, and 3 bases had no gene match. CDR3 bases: TGTGCCATCAGTGACCGGGGACAGGGGAACACTGAAGCTTTCTTT. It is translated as CAISDRGQGNTEAFF.

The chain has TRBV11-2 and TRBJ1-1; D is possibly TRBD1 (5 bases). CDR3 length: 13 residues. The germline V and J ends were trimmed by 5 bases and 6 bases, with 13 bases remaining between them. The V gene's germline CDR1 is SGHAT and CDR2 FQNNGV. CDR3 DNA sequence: TGTGCCAGCAGCCCAGGGTGGATCTCTGAAGCTTTCTTT. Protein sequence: CASSPGWISEAFF.

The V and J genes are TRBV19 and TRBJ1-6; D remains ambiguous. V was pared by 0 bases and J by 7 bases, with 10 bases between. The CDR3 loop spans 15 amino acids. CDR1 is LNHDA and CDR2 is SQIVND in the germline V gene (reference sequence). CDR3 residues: CASSIDAAQNSPLHF. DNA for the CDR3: TGTGCCAGTAGTATAGATGCCGCTCAGAATTCACCCCTCCACTTT.

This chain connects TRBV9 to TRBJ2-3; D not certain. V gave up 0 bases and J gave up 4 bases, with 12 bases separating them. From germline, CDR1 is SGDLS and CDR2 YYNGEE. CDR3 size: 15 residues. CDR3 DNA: TGTGCCAGCAGCGTAGCTGGTCTAGTTTCAGATACGCAGTATTTT. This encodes CASSVAGLVSDTQYF.

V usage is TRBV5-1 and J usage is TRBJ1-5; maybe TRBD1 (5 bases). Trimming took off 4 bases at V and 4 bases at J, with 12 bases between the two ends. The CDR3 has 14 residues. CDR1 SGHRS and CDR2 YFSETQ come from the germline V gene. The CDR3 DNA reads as TGCGCCAGCAGCCCGGGACTATTGAATCAGCCCCAGCATTTT. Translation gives CASSPGLLNQPQHF.

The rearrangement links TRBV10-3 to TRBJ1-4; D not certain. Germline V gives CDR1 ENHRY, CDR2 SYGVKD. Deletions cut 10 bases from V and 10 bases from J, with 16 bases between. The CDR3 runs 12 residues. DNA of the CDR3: TGTGCCACTAACACCGGGGAGGGAAAACTGTTTTTT. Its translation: CATNTGEGKLFF.

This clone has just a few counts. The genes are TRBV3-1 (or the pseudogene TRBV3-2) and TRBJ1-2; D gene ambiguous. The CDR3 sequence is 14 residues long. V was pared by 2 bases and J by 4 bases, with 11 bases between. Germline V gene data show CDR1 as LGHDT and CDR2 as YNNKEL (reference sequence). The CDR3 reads CASSQQDSSYGYTF. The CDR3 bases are TGTGCCAGCAGCCAACAAGACTCTAGCTATGGCTACACCTTC.

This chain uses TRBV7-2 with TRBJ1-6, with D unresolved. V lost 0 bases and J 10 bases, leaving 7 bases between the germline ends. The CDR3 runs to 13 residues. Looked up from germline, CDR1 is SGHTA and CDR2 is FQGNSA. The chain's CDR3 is CASSLASESPLHF. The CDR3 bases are TGTGCCAGCAGCTTAGCGTCCGAGTCACCCCTCCACTTT.

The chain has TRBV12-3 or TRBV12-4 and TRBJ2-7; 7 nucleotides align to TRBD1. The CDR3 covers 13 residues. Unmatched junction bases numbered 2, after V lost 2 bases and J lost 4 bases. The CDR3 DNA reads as TGTGCCAGCAGTTTACAGGGGGATTACGAGCAGTACTTC. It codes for CASSLQGDYEQYF.